The 6 T cell receptor beta chains below come from one sample, sequenced in a study of STAT5B mutations in CD4+ large granular lymphocyte leukemia. TCRdb's table, derived via immunoSEQ multiplex PCR, lists solely in-frame clones and lacks some. Of approximately 21,000 clones listed, roughly 83% are singletons. Sequenced material: CD4+ T cells from blood buffy coats. These receptors came from a human donor in good health.

The V gene is TRBV10-3, the J gene TRBJ1-6; D ambiguous. The germline gives CDR1 ENHRY, CDR2 SYGVKD. CDR3 size: 15 residues. Trimming removed 2 bases at V and 1 base at J, with 6 bases between. The CDR3 sequence is CAISERRSYNSPLHF. The CDR3 bases are TGTGCCATCAGTGAGCGGAGGTCCTATAATTCACCCCTCCACTTT.

This chain joins TRBV5-8 and TRBJ1-1; 8 bases are a match to TRBD1. This CDR3 is built from 14 residues. V lost 2 bases and J lost 5; bases outside the gene matches: 5. The germline gives CDR1 SGHTS, CDR2 YDEGEE. CDR3 in DNA: TGTGCCAGCAGCTTCGGGACAGGAAGGACTGAAGCTTTCTTT. Protein product: CASSFGTGRTEAFF.

This chain links TRBV6-1 with TRBJ2-1; 8 nucleotides agree with TRBD2. CDR3 size: 14 residues. The germline V gene has CDR1 MNHNS and CDR2 SASEGT. V was pared by 7 bases and J by 3 bases, with 5 bases of the junction left unmatched. CDR3 in amino acids: CASTLSGDYNEQFF. CDR3 coding DNA: TGTGCCAGCACCCTTAGCGGGGACTACAATGAGCAGTTCTTC.

This clone appeared a few times. The chain carries TRBV30 and TRBJ1-5, with D perhaps TRBD1 (6 bases). CDR1 is GTSNPN and CDR2 is SVGIG in the germline V gene (reference sequence). The CDR3 contains 11 residues. The V gene lost 2 bases and the J gene lost 9 bases, with 8 bases spanning the gap. CDR3 region: CAWSRGGPQHF. The DNA for the CDR3 is TGTGCCTGGAGTAGGGGGGGGCCCCAGCATTTT.

J is TRBJ1-4 and V is TRBV7-8; a weak D match, TRBD1 (5 bases). The CDR3 loop spans 12 amino acids. Trimming removed 5 bases from V and 4 bases from J, with 5 bases in between. Germline V gene sequence: CDR1 SGHVS, CDR2 FQNEAQ. CDR3 nucleotide sequence: TGTGCCAGCAGCAGGGGTAATGAAAAACTGTTTTTT. It translates to CASSRGNEKLFF.

The V and J genes are TRBV27 and TRBJ2-5; a possible D gene is TRBD1 (6 bases). Germline CDR1 and CDR2: MNHEY and SMNVEV (reference sequence). The CDR3 loop spans 17 amino acids. Between the trimmed V and J ends, which lost 6 bases and 2 bases, there was a span of 22 bases. CDR3 region: CASSPLGSTGIQETQYF. The CDR3 region has the DNA TGTGCCAGCAGCCCACTTGGGAGCACAGGGATACAAGAGACCCAGTACTTC.